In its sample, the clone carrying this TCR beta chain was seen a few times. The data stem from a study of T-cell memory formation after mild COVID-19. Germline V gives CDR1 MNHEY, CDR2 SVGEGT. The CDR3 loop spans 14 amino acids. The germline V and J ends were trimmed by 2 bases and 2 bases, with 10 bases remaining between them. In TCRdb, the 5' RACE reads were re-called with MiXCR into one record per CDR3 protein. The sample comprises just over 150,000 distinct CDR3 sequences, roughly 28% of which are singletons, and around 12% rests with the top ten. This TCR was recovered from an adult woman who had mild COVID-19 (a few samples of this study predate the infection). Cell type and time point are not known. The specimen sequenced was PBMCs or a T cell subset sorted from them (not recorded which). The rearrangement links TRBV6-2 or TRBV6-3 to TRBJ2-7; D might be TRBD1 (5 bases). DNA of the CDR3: TGTGCCAGCAGTTACACAGGACCCACCTACGAGCAGTACTTC. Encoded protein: CASSYTGPTYEQYF.